Included here is one T cell receptor beta chain sequence, with context. Random hexamers were used to reverse transcribe the RNA input (0.5 to 1 ug). TCRdb independently ran MiXCR on the immunoSEQ multiplex PCR reads; one entry per CDR3 protein. The sample lists over 65,000 distinct CDR3 sequences; approximately 94% were seen once. The data belong to a study of CD8 T cells in Susac syndrome. V gave up 4 bases and J gave up 6 bases, with 22 bases separating them. Germline CDR1 is DFQATT and CDR2 is SNEGSKA (reference sequence). The CDR3 sequence is 16 residues long. The rearrangement links TRBV20-1 to TRBJ2-1; D not certain. Input material: CD4+ T cells from PBMCs. The sequence was collected from a human donor with Susac syndrome. The CDR3 sequence: CSATDRWNTVGNEQFF. CDR3 in DNA: TGCAGTGCTACCGACCGATGGAACACAGTAGGCAATGAGCAGTTCTTC.